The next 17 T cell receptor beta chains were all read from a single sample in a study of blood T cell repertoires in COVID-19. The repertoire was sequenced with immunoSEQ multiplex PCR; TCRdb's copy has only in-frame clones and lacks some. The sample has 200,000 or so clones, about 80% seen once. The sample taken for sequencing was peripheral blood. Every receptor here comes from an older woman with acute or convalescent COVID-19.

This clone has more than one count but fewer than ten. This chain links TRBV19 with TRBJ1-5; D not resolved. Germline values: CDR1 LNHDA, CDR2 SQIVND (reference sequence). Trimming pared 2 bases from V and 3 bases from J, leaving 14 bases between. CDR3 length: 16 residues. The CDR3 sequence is CASSIIGPVTNQPQHF. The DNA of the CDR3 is TGTGCCAGTAGTATAATTGGGCCGGTGACCAATCAGCCCCAGCATTTT.

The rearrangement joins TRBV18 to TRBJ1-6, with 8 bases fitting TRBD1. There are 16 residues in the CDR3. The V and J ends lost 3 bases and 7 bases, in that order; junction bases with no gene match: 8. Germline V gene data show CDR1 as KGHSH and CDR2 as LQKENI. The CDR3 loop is CASSPQQGGRNSPLHF. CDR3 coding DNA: TGTGCCAGCTCACCCCAACAGGGGGGTAGGAATTCACCCCTCCACTTT.

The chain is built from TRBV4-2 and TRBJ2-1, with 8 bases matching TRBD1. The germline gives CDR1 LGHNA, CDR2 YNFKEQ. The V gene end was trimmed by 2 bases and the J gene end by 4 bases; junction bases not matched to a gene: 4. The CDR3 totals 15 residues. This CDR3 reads CASSQQGAQYNEQFF. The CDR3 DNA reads TGTGCCAGCAGCCAACAGGGGGCTCAGTACAATGAGCAGTTCTTC.

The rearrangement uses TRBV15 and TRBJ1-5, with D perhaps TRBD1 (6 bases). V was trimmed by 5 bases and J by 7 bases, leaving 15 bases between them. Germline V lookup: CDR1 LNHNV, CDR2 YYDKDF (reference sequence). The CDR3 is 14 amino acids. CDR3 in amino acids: CATSLKQGPQPQHF. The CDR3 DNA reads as TGTGCCACCAGCTTAAAACAGGGTCCACAGCCCCAGCATTTT.

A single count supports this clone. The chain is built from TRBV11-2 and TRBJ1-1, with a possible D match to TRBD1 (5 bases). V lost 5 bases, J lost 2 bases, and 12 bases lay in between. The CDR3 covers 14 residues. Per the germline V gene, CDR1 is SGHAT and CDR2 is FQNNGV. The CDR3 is CASSLGTLNTEAFF. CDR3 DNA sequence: TGTGCCAGCAGCCTCGGGACTCTAAACACTGAAGCTTTCTTT.

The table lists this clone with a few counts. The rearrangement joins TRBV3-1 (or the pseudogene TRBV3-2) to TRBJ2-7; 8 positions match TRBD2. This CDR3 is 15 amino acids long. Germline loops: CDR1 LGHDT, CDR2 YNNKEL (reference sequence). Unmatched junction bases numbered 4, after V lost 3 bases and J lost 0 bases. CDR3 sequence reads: CASSHASGSSYEQYF. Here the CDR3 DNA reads TGTGCCAGCAGCCATGCTAGCGGGTCCTCCTACGAGCAGTACTTC.

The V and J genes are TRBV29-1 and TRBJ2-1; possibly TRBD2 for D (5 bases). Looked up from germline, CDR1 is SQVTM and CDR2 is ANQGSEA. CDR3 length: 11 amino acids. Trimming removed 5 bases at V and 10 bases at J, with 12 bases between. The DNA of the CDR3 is TGCAGCGTTTCCGGGGAGAACGAGCAGTTCTTC. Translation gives CSVSGENEQFF.

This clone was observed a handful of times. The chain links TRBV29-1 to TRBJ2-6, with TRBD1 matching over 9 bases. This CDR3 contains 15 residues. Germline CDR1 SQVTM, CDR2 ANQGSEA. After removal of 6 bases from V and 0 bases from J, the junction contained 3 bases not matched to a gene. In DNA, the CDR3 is TGCAGCGTACAGGGGGCAAGCTCTGGGGCCAACGTCCTGACTTTC. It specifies CSVQGASSGANVLTF.

The CDR3 here is CATGGRVDGETQYF. Here the CDR3 DNA reads TGTGCCACTGGGGGCAGAGTGGACGGGGAGACCCAGTACTTC. This sequence joins TRBV2 and TRBJ2-5; TRBD1 is a possible D gene (6 bases). V was shortened by 10 bases and J by 5 bases, with 20 bases between the two germline ends. The CDR3 spans 14 residues. Germline CDR1 and CDR2: SNHLY and FYNNEI.

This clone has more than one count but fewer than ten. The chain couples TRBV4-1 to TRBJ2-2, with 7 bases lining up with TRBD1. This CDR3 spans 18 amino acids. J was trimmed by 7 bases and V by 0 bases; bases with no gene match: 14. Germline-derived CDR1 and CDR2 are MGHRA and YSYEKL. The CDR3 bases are TGCGCCAGCAGCCAAGATAGAGGGCGCGACAGGGCAAACGGGGAGCTGTTTTTT. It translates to CASSQDRGRDRANGELFF.

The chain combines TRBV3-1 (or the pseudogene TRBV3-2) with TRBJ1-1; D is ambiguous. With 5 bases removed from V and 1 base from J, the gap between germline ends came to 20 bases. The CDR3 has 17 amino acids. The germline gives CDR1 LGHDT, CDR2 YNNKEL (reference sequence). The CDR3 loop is CASSATPGGTTNTEAFF. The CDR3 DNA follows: TGTGCCAGCAGCGCGACTCCGGGAGGCACCACGAACACTGAAGCTTTCTTT.

CDR3: CASSLGGVQETQYF. The DNA of the CDR3 is TGTGCCAGCAGCTTGGGGGGTGTGCAAGAGACCCAGTACTTC. The chain uses TRBV9 and TRBJ2-5; D possibly corresponds to TRBD2 (6 bases). Germline V gene sequence: CDR1 SGDLS, CDR2 YYNGEE. Trimming pared 4 bases from V and 2 bases from J, leaving 12 bases between. This CDR3 spans 14 amino acids.

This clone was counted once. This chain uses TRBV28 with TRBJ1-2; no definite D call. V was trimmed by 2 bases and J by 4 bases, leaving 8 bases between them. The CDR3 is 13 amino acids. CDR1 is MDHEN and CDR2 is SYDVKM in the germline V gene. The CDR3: CASSLSAIYGYTF. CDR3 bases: TGTGCCAGCAGTTTAAGTGCTATCTATGGCTACACCTTC.

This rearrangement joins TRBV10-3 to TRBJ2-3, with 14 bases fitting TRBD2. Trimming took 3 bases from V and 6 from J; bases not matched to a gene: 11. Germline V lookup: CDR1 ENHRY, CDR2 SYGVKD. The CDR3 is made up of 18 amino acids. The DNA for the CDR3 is TGTGCCATCAGTGATCTTGTTGCGACTAGCGGGGGGGAGGATACGCAGTATTTT. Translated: CAISDLVATSGGEDTQYF.

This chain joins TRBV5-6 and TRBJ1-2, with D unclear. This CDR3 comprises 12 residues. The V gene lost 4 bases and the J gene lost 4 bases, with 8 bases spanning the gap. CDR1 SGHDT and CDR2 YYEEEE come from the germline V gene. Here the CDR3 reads CASSRDTYGYTF. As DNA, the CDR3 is TGTGCCAGCAGCCGAGACACCTATGGCTACACCTTC.

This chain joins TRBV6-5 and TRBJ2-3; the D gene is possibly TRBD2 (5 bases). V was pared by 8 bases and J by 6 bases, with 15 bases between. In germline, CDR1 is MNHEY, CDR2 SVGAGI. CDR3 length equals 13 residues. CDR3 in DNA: TGTGCCAGCTCGGAGGAAGTAGGTGATACGCAGTATTTT. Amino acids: CASSEEVGDTQYF.

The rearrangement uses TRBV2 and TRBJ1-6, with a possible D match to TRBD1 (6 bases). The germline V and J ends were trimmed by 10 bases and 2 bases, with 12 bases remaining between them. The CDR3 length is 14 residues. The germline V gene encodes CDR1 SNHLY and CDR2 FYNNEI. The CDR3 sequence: CATNRDAYNSPLHF. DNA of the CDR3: TGTGCCACCAACAGGGATGCCTATAATTCACCCCTCCACTTT.